Below are 24 T cell receptor beta chains sequenced from a single sample in a study of blood T cell repertoires in COVID-19. The data were produced by immunoSEQ multiplex PCR, yet TCRdb's version contains in-frame clones alone and is incomplete. The table records 200,000 to 300,000 clones, about four fifths of them present only once. The sequencing input was peripheral blood. The receptors here all came from a woman of 80 years or more with acute or convalescent COVID-19.

Notes on this clone: The germline gene is not matched at one end of the junction; a read error may be the cause. The chain has TRBV5-4 and TRBJ2-7; D is perhaps TRBD2 (5 bases). Germline assignment: CDR1 SGHNT and CDR2 YYREEE (reference sequence). The length of the CDR3 is 12 residues. CDR3 region: CASSPRAFGSNF. DNA of the CDR3: TGTGCCAGCAGCCCGCGGGCTTTCGGGTCGAACTTC.

This chain joins TRBV6-5 and TRBJ1-4; 8 bases are a match to TRBD1. CDR3 length: 14 residues. Trimming cost V 6 bases and J 6 bases; bases outside gene matches: 6. Per germline, CDR1 MNHEY and CDR2 SVGAGI. CDR3 nucleotides: TGTGCCAGCAGGGACAGGGTTCTTGATGAAAAACTGTTTTTT. It specifies CASRDRVLDEKLFF.

This rearrangement joins TRBV7-2 to TRBJ2-1, with 7 bases aligning to TRBD1. The CDR3 has 15 amino acids. Per germline, CDR1 SGHTA and CDR2 FQGNSA. V was pared by 5 bases and J by 4 bases, with 8 bases of the junction left unmatched. The CDR3 bases are TGTGCCAGCAGCCTACAGGGGACCTTTTACAATGAGCAGTTCTTC. Residues: CASSLQGTFYNEQFF.

Worth noting for this clone: This sample also contains other DNA sequences that code for the same CDR3. V usage is TRBV5-1 and J usage is TRBJ1-4; no definite D call. CDR1 SGHRS and CDR2 YFSETQ come from the germline V gene. The CDR3 is made up of 14 amino acids. V was clipped by 0 bases and J by 5 bases, with 8 bases between them. DNA for the CDR3: TGCGCCAGCAGCTTGGGCGGTGGGAATGAAAAACTGTTTTTT. This gives the protein CASSLGGGNEKLFF.

The chain links TRBV5-1 to TRBJ1-5, with TRBD1 identical over 9 bases. J gave up 6 bases and V 4 bases, and 8 bases lay outside the gene matches. CDR1 is SGHRS, CDR2 YFSETQ, per germline. The CDR3 is 15 residues long. The CDR3 DNA is TGCGCCAGCAGCCCAAACACAGGGGGCACTCAGCCCCAGCATTTT. Its protein product is CASSPNTGGTQPQHF. The whole variable domain, remainder taken from reference TRBV5-1 and TRBJ1-5, is KAGVTQTPRYLIKTRGQQVTLSCSPISGHRSVSWYQQTPGQGLQFLFEYFSETQRNKGNFPGRFSGRQFSNSRSEMNVSTLELGDSALYLCASSPNTGGTQPQHFGDGTRLSIL.

V usage is TRBV5-1 and J usage is TRBJ2-1; perhaps TRBD2 as D (5 bases). The germline CDR1 and CDR2 sequences are SGHRS and YFSETQ. V shed 4 bases and J shed 12 bases, with 17 bases lying between them. The CDR3 has 13 amino acids. The CDR3 DNA reads TGCGCCAGCAGCGGTAGAGTCCCCGGGGTGCAGTTCTTC. Its translation is CASSGRVPGVQFF. Full variable domain (remainder filled in from reference TRBV5-1 and TRBJ2-1): KAGVTQTPRYLIKTRGQQVTLSCSPISGHRSVSWYQQTPGQGLQFLFEYFSETQRNKGNFPGRFSGRQFSNSRSEMNVSTLELGDSALYLCASSGRVPGVQFFGPGTRLTVL.

This chain uses TRBV30 with TRBJ1-2; 8 bases are a match to TRBD1. Trimming at V came to 7 bases and at J to 4 bases, leaving 5 bases not matched to a gene. The CDR3 is made up of 12 amino acids. Germline loops: CDR1 GTSNPN, CDR2 SVGIG (reference sequence). CDR3 bases: TGTGCCTCCCAGGGGGCTCTCTATGGCTACACCTTC. It encodes CASQGALYGYTF.

This clone was detected only once. V and J are TRBV28 and TRBJ1-1; TRBD1 might be the D (5 bases). The V gene's germline CDR1 is MDHEN and CDR2 SYDVKM. There are 16 residues in the CDR3. Deletions cut 5 bases from V and 4 bases from J, with 20 bases between. CDR3 sequence reads: CASSHLPGPGGTEAFF. CDR3 bases: TGTGCCAGCAGTCACCTACCAGGGCCGGGGGGCACTGAAGCTTTCTTT.

This chain links TRBV28 with TRBJ1-6; D not resolved. Trimming pared 2 bases from V and 9 bases from J, leaving 20 bases between. The CDR3 is 17 residues long. The germline CDR1 and CDR2 sequences are MDHEN and SYDVKM. CDR3 sequence: CASSLSSPGPISSPLHF. The CDR3 nucleotides read TGTGCCAGCAGTTTAAGCTCCCCAGGTCCGATTTCTTCACCCCTCCACTTT.

This sequence joins TRBV24-1 and TRBJ2-1; TRBD2 aligns across 12 bases. The CDR3 length is 14 residues. J was trimmed by 6 bases and V by 5 bases; bases with no gene match: 1. Looked up from germline, CDR1 is KGHDR and CDR2 is SFDVKD. The CDR3: CATSASGGANEQFF. In DNA, the CDR3 is TGTGCCACCAGTGCTAGCGGGGGGGCCAATGAGCAGTTCTTC.

The chain uses TRBV5-5 and TRBJ2-1, with TRBD1 identical over 7 bases. CDR3 length: 12 amino acids. V shed 0 bases, J shed 14 bases, and the junction held 5 bases outside the gene matches. Germline V gene data show CDR1 as SGHKS and CDR2 as YYEKEE (reference sequence). The CDR3 sequence: CASSLGQGVKFF. In DNA form, the CDR3 reads TGTGCCAGCAGCTTGGGACAGGGAGTCAAGTTCTTC.

The gene calls are TRBV5-6 and TRBJ1-3; D is unresolved. Germline V CDR1 and CDR2: SGHDT, YYEEEE. This CDR3 is 16 amino acids long. V was clipped by 3 bases and J by 2 bases, with 15 bases between them. CDR3 amino acids: CASSWRETGPGNTIYF. The CDR3 region has the DNA TGTGCCAGCAGCTGGAGGGAGACTGGCCCTGGAAACACCATATATTTT.

This rearrangement joins TRBV7-2 to TRBJ2-1, with TRBD1 as a possible D gene (5 bases). Trimming took 1 base from V and 4 from J, leaving 14 bases between them. The CDR3 covers 16 residues. CDR1 SGHTA and CDR2 FQGNSA come from the germline V gene. The CDR3, as DNA: TGTGCCAGCAGCTTAGGGTCCCAGGGAATATACAATGAGCAGTTCTTC. Protein product: CASSLGSQGIYNEQFF.

V gene TRBV12-5 combines with J gene TRBJ1-1; D ambiguous. Trimming stripped 6 bases from V and 2 bases from J, with 13 bases between. There are 14 residues in the CDR3. CDR1 and CDR2 from the germline V gene are LGHNT and FRNRAP. This CDR3 is CASGPDSANTEAFF. The CDR3, as DNA: TGTGCTAGTGGGCCGGACTCAGCAAACACTGAAGCTTTCTTT.

CDR3 DNA sequence: TGTGCCAGCAGCCAAGATGTGGGACAGGGGATTGGGAACACTGAAGCTTTCTTT. Its protein product is CASSQDVGQGIGNTEAFF. The chain carries TRBV4-2 and TRBJ1-1; 10 positions match TRBD1. The CDR3 spans 18 residues. Per the germline V gene, CDR1 is LGHNA and CDR2 is YNFKEQ. Unmatched junction bases numbered 8, after V lost 0 bases and J lost 1 base.

The chain carries TRBV7-9 and TRBJ1-1; TRBD1 agrees at 8 bases. The trim removed 5 bases at V and 3 bases at J, leaving 8 bases unmatched. CDR1 SEHNR and CDR2 FQNEAQ come from the germline V gene (reference sequence). This CDR3 region has 15 residues. The CDR3 coding sequence is TGTGCCAGCAGCAAACATACAGGGGGTGACACTGAAGCTTTCTTT. Encoded protein: CASSKHTGGDTEAFF.

The chain recombines TRBV2 with TRBJ2-7; 7 nucleotides match TRBD2. V shed 7 bases and J 0 bases; nucleotides not matched to a gene: 9. CDR1 is SNHLY, CDR2 FYNNEI, per germline. The CDR3 runs 15 residues. The CDR3 sequence is CASTKSGVISYEQYF. CDR3 bases: TGTGCCAGCACCAAAAGCGGGGTAATCTCCTACGAGCAGTACTTC. Full variable domain (outside the CDR3, taken from reference TRBV2 and TRBJ2-7): EPEVTQTPSHQVTQMGQEVILRCVPISNHLYFYWYRQILGQKVEFLVSFYNNEISEKSEIFDDQFSVERPDGSNFTLKIRSTKLEDSAMYFCASTKSGVISYEQYFGPGTRLTVT.

The rearrangement joins TRBV7-3 to TRBJ2-2, with 7 bases matching TRBD1. J gave up 2 bases and V 0 bases, and 3 bases lay outside the gene matches. Germline-derived CDR1 and CDR2 are SGHTA and FQGTGA. CDR3 length: 16 amino acids. This chain's CDR3 is CASSLTGGPNTGELFF. DNA for the CDR3: TGTGCCAGCAGCTTAACAGGGGGCCCAAACACCGGGGAGCTGTTTTTT.

The rearrangement uses TRBV28 and TRBJ2-1; TRBD1 is a possible D gene (6 bases). The V and J ends lost 4 bases and 2 bases respectively, with 15 bases between them. Germline assignment: CDR1 MDHEN and CDR2 SYDVKM. The CDR3 sequence is 16 residues long. This chain's CDR3 is CASSSTGRGPYNEQFF. CDR3 coding DNA: TGTGCCAGCAGTTCGACGGGCAGGGGACCCTACAATGAGCAGTTCTTC.

The J gene is TRBJ1-2, the V gene TRBV24-1; TRBD1 is a possible D gene (5 bases). Between the trimmed V and J ends, which lost 3 bases and 8 bases, there was a span of 18 bases. This CDR3 is 15 amino acids long. Germline CDR1 reads KGHDR; CDR2 reads SFDVKD. The CDR3 spells CATSDPGLHANGYTF. The CDR3 DNA sequence: TGTGCCACCAGTGATCCGGGACTCCACGCCAACGGCTACACCTTC.

The CDR3 loop reads CASSYSGQGIADTQYF. The CDR3 nucleotides read TGTGCCAGCAGTTACTCGGGACAGGGCATCGCAGATACGCAGTATTTT. The V call is TRBV6-6, the J call TRBJ2-3; 9 positions agree with TRBD1. Unmatched junction bases numbered 5, after V lost 0 bases and J lost 4 bases. CDR3 size: 16 residues. CDR1 is MNHNY and CDR2 is SVGAGI in the germline V gene (reference sequence).

The V gene is TRBV5-5, the J gene TRBJ2-5, with TRBD1 matching over 7 bases. The germline V gene has CDR1 SGHKS and CDR2 YYEKEE (reference sequence). The V segment lost 4 bases and the J segment 3 bases; nucleotides outside the gene matches: 12. CDR3 length equals 16 residues. The CDR3 protein is CASSLGAYRGKETQYF. The CDR3 region has the DNA TGTGCCAGCAGCCTAGGGGCATACAGGGGTAAAGAGACCCAGTACTTC.

This clone was counted a few times. The rearrangement links TRBV28 to TRBJ2-3, with TRBD1 matching over 10 bases. CDR1 and CDR2 (germline): MDHEN, SYDVKM. The trim removed 6 bases at V and 5 bases at J, leaving 5 bases unmatched. The CDR3 loop spans 14 amino acids. CDR3 sequence: CASRRQGAGDTQYF. CDR3 coding DNA: TGTGCCAGCAGAAGACAGGGGGCGGGAGATACGCAGTATTTT.

The chain recombines TRBV2 with TRBJ2-2; a possible D gene is TRBD2 (8 bases). Germline CDR1 is SNHLY and CDR2 is FYNNEI. The CDR3 covers 17 residues. V gave up 5 bases and J gave up 2 bases, with 18 bases separating them. CDR3 amino acids: CASSLRGGQLNTGELFF. The CDR3 DNA reads TGTGCCAGCAGTCTTCGGGGGGGACAGCTAAACACCGGGGAGCTGTTTTTT. Supplemented by reference TRBV2 and TRBJ2-2, the full variable domain reads EPEVTQTPSHQVTQMGQEVILRCVPISNHLYFYWYRQILGQKVEFLVSFYNNEISEKSEIFDDQFSVERPDGSNFTLKIRSTKLEDSAMYFCASSLRGGQLNTGELFFGEGSRLTVL.